This TCR beta chain was sequenced in a study of follicular helper T cells after annual influenza vaccination (dated by TCRdb to 2015 to 2018). With respect to the entire study: After each seasonal influenza vaccination, blood was collected on days 0, 7 and 28. Multi-year samples were available for six subjects, with four spanning two vaccination seasons and two spanning three seasons. To look at recall of cTfh clones, some subjects were tracked through successive annual vaccinations covering the 2013-2014, 2014-2015 and 2015-2016 seasons. Samples from 2013-2014 were cryopreserved, whereas samples from about 2015 were processed immediately after collection. One week after vaccination, a second recruited cohort of roughly 12 subjects (Table S1) displayed a similar ICOS+CD38+ cTfh response.

The time point label here, explained by the study, means: 2014-2015 season, 7 days after vaccination. Seasonal inactivated influenza vaccine (Fluvarix) was administered to adults, and sorted blood CD4 subsets were tracked by TCRB sequencing before and after vaccination. Subjects were considered eligible if community-dwelling and if influenza vaccine had not been received in the prior 6 months. Influenza vaccine contraindications, substance abuse, HIV/AIDS, active malignancy, immunomodulatory medication and active illness such as respiratory infection were included among the exclusion criteria. At each time point, somewhere between about 40 and 110 mL of blood was taken. PBMC were isolated using Ficoll-Paque PLUS or SepMate separation. As a non-Tfh subset for comparison, CXCR5- memory CD4 T cells were sorted. Before DNA was extracted, the cell subsets were sorted from PBMC using a BD FACS Aria. The library was generated by the immunoSEQ multiplex PCR assay. Adaptive Biotechnologies handled the TCRB amplification, library preparation, sequencing and preliminary bioinformatics at Survey level resolution. The original pipeline was this. Clonality was calculated in R as 1 minus normalized Shannon entropy, and the Gini index was computed with the R package ineq. Overlap score was the summed counts of shared sequences divided by total counts of all sequences in both compared samples. The significance of shared clonotypes was tested with Fisher's exact test, assuming a theoretical repertoire of 10^7 TCRB sequences. TCRdb carries this immuneACCESS record with in-frame sequences only. Its versions omit some clonotypes, under half of them owing to an unresolved V gene in the studies checked, with the rest unexplained. V and J calls and clone size are those listed in that table; D and trimming were worked out from the DNA. In all, the sample holds 10,000 or so clones, and around 86% of those were seen once. The ten largest make up 0.75% to 0.9% of the sample.

General study outcomes and caveats: ICOS+CD38+ cTfh clonality correlated with the frequency of that population, and its change correlated with the change in circulating plasmablast frequency. Rare clonotypes could not be sampled because productive TCRB sequences were recovered from only about 9-20% of the analyzed cells. A recurrent oligoclonal ICOS+CD38+ cTfh response containing tetramer and AIM influenza-specific clonotypes was recalled by successive annual vaccinations. Day 7 ICOS+CD38+ clones were most often found later in ICOS-CD38- cTfh, suggesting that subset may serve as a memory reservoir. In the assessment of influenza clone enrichment, the possibility that the much larger non-cTfh compartments were undersampled could not be ruled out.

A distance of 8 bases separates the germline ends of V and J, which lose 2 bases and 7 bases respectively. The CDR3 covers 12 residues, taking in both the cysteine and the phenylalanine. Only CDR3 DNA is held: 36 bases, read in frame from base 1. From the germline V gene, CDR1 is LGHNA and CDR2 is YNFKEQ. As regards this clone: What antigen it recognizes has not been identified. The sample holds no much larger clone one base away, and base qualities are not on file.

The source is an adult who received the influenza vaccine. The chain links TRBV4-2 with TRBJ1-2, with no reliable assignment of the D segment. This specimen consisted of CXCR5- memory CD4+ T cells sorted from blood, obtained 7 days after influenza vaccination. Reading the label with the study, this specimen's cell subset or site is: CXCR5- memory CD4 T cells. The CDR3 loop reads CASSQPRGGYTF. The DNA reads TGTGCCAGCAGCCAACCAAGAGGTGGCTACACCTTC.